This TCR beta chain was sequenced during a study of TIL therapy for anti-PD-1-resistant metastatic lung cancer. Study-level background: Tumors had a median PD-L1 proportion score of approximately 6%. Overall study findings and caveats: Infused TIL clonotypes partially replaced the baseline blood repertoire, then decayed over months.

Time point indicated: pre-treatment sample, taken before nivolumab and TIL therapy. CDR3 length: 13 residues. Germline V gene sequence: CDR1 MNHNS, CDR2 SASEGT. V was clipped by 0 bases and J by 6 bases, with 9 bases between them. This was the immunoSEQ v3 assay. The table came from immunoSEQ multiplex PCR; TCRdb's copy has only in-frame clones and leaves some out. The table includes more than 15,000 clones, around 82% detected once. About this clone: Its target is unknown.

The chain carries TRBV6-1 and TRBJ2-7, with D possibly TRBD2 on 6 matching bases. The sequencing here drew on blood, taken at baseline. This TCR derives from a person between 30 and 79 years old with non-small cell lung cancer. In nucleotides, the CDR3 is TGTGCCAGCAGTGAAGCGACGCGGGGCGAGCAGTACTTC. Its translation: CASSEATRGEQYF.